The next 15 T cell receptor beta chains were all read from a single sample in a study of blood T cells in healthy people across ages. The authors ran a second PCR of 7 to 11 cycles using a sample-barcoded 5' primer and a J-beta primer mix. TCRdb independently ran MiXCR on the 5' RACE reads; one entry per CDR3 protein. The sample lists just under 900,000 distinct CDR3 sequences; around 30% were seen once. Specimen: blood. These receptors were collected from a woman of 80 years or more in good health.

This clonotype was observed a few times. The chain recombines TRBV20-1 with TRBJ2-1, with 10 bases lining up with TRBD2. The CDR3 has 16 amino acids. Germline V gene lookup returns CDR1 DFQATT and CDR2 SNEGSKA (reference sequence). With 0 bases clipped from V and 8 bases from J, the junction kept 10 bases outside the gene matches. The CDR3 spells CSARDPSKRGGDEQFF. In nucleotides, the CDR3 is TGCAGTGCTAGAGATCCTTCAAAGCGGGGGGGCGATGAGCAGTTCTTC.

This chain connects TRBV27 to TRBJ2-5; a possible D gene is TRBD2 (6 bases). With 6 bases removed from V and 11 bases from J, the gap between germline ends came to 25 bases. The CDR3 runs to 15 residues. Germline CDR1 and CDR2: MNHEY and SMNVEV (reference sequence). This CDR3 reads CASSPGGFLRNEQYF. The CDR3 DNA sequence: TGTGCCAGCAGCCCCGGAGGGTTTCTACGCAATGAGCAGTACTTC.

In this sample, this clonotype turned up a few times. The rearrangement links TRBV18 to TRBJ1-4; a possible D gene is TRBD1 (5 bases). Trimming left V 3 bases short and J 7 bases short, with 15 bases between. CDR1 is KGHSH, CDR2 LQKENI, per germline. The CDR3 extends over 15 amino acids. CDR3 region: CASSPSAGQGEKLFF. CDR3 nucleotide sequence: TGTGCCAGCTCACCCTCGGCAGGGCAGGGTGAAAAACTGTTTTTT.

The chain joins TRBV29-1 to TRBJ2-6, with D tentatively TRBD1 or TRBD2 (5 bases each). Trimming shortened V by 5 bases and J by 2 bases, and 10 bases separated the two germline ends. CDR3 length: 14 residues. From germline, CDR1 is SQVTM and CDR2 ANQGSEA. CDR3 protein: CSVRGGPGANVLTF. CDR3 nucleotide sequence: TGCAGCGTTCGTGGGGGTCCTGGGGCCAACGTCCTGACTTTC.

In its sample, this clonotype was seen many times. The genes are TRBV11-3 and TRBJ2-6, with unresolved D. Looked up from germline, CDR1 is SGHNT and CDR2 is YENEEA. The CDR3 consists of 18 residues. The V and J ends lost 5 bases and 1 base respectively, with 18 bases between them. The CDR3 DNA sequence: TGTGCCAGCAGCCCCCAAGGCACGTTCTTTTCTGGGGCCAACGTCCTGACTTTC. Its protein is CASSPQGTFFSGANVLTF.

In regard to this clonotype: Since a much larger clone is just one base distant, this may be a read error. The chain recombines TRBV3-1 with TRBJ2-2, with TRBD1 identical over 7 bases. Germline-derived CDR1 and CDR2 are LGHDT and YNNKEL (reference sequence). V lost 2 bases and J lost 1; bases outside the gene matches: 1. The CDR3 runs to 15 residues. CDR3 nucleotides: TGTGCCAGCAGCCAAAGACAGGGGAACACCGGGGAGCTGTTTTTT. Amino acids: CASSQRQGNTGELFF.

This clonotype was counted between two and nine times. A much more abundant neighbour one base away suggests this may be a read error. The chain joins TRBV29-1 to TRBJ2-1; 9 nucleotides line up with TRBD1. V shed 4 bases and J 7 bases; nucleotides not matched to a gene: 5. The CDR3 spans 13 residues. The germline V gene has CDR1 SQVTM and CDR2 ANQGSEA. This CDR3 is CSVAGTGRNEQFF. CDR3 DNA: TGCAGCGTTGCAGGGACAGGGCGGAATGAGCAGTTCTTC.

This clonotype occurred once. The V call is TRBV20-1, the J call TRBJ2-1, with no clear D. Trimming pared 5 bases from V and 5 bases from J, leaving 13 bases between. Germline values: CDR1 DFQATT, CDR2 SNEGSKA (reference sequence). This CDR3 region has 13 residues. In DNA, the CDR3 is TGCAGTGCTTTTACCAAAACCCACAATGAGCAGTTCTTC. This codes for CSAFTKTHNEQFF.

This clonotype was seen repeatedly, ten times or more. The chain has TRBV5-5 and TRBJ2-5; tentatively, D is TRBD1 (6 bases). V shed 0 bases and J shed 1 base, with 13 bases lying between them. Looked up from germline, CDR1 is SGHKS and CDR2 is YYEKEE (reference sequence). The CDR3 runs to 16 residues. CDR3 sequence reads: CASSLGPTGIQETQYF. The CDR3, as DNA: TGTGCCAGCAGCTTGGGCCCAACAGGGATCCAAGAGACCCAGTACTTC.

This clonotype was recorded at least ten times. V gene TRBV12-3 or TRBV12-4 combines with J gene TRBJ2-7; D ambiguous. Trimming removed 3 bases from V and 4 bases from J, with 13 bases in between. CDR3 size: 14 residues. CDR3 region: CASSLGYDSYEQYF. The CDR3 DNA reads as TGTGCCAGCAGTTTGGGGTATGATTCTTACGAGCAGTACTTC.

This clonotype is a singleton in its sample. The chain combines TRBV2 with TRBJ1-2; D uncertain. The ends were cut back, 6 bases at V and 4 bases at J, with 12 bases in the middle. This CDR3 has 13 amino acids. Germline V gene sequence: CDR1 SNHLY, CDR2 FYNNEI. CDR3 DNA: TGTGCCAGCAGATTCTACGCAGTCTATGGCTACACCTTC. As protein: CASRFYAVYGYTF.

This clonotype was recorded at least ten times. This chain connects TRBV6-5 to TRBJ2-5; D assignment may be TRBD1 or TRBD2 (5 bases each). CDR3 length equals 13 residues. From germline, CDR1 is MNHEY and CDR2 SVGAGI. The ends were cut back, 4 bases at V and 5 bases at J, with 11 bases in the middle. CDR3 nucleotide sequence: TGTGCCAGCAGTTCTTGGGGCGGGGAGACCCAGTACTTC. Residues: CASSSWGGETQYF.

The gene calls are TRBV28 and TRBJ2-2, with D unclear. V was pared by 2 bases and J by 3 bases, with 10 bases between. CDR1 MDHEN and CDR2 SYDVKM come from the germline V gene. The CDR3 consists of 15 residues. The CDR3 reads CASSLPETDTGELFF. As DNA, the CDR3 is TGTGCCAGCAGTTTACCGGAGACGGACACCGGGGAGCTGTTTTTT.

The chain is built from TRBV6-5 and TRBJ2-1; D not certain. Trimming removed 6 bases from V and 8 bases from J, with 8 bases in between. This CDR3 is 11 amino acids long. CDR1 is MNHEY and CDR2 is SVGAGI in the germline V gene. The CDR3 coding sequence is TGTGCCAGCAGGAACGGTCATGAGCAGTTCTTC. Residues: CASRNGHEQFF.

As regards this clonotype: One base away lies a much larger clone, so this may be a sequencing read error. V usage is TRBV5-5 and J usage is TRBJ2-7; no clear D. From germline, CDR1 is SGHKS and CDR2 YYEKEE (reference sequence). This CDR3 has 13 amino acids. DNA for the CDR3: TGTGCCAGCAGCATACAGAGCTCCTACGGGCAGTACTTC. The encoded protein is CASSIQSSYGQYF.